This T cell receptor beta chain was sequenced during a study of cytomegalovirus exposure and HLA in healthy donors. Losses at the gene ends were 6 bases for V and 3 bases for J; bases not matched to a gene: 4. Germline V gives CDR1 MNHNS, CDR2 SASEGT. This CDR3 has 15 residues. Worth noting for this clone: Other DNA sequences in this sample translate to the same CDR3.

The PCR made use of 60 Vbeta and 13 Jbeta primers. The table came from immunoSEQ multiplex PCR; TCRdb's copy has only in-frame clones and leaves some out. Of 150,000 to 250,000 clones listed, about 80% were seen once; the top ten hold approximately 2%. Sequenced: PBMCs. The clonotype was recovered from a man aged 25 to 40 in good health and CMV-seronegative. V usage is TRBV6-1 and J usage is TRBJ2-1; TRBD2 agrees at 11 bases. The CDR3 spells CASSPTSGSYNEQFF. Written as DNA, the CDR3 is TGTGCCAGCAGCCCCACTAGCGGGAGCTACAATGAGCAGTTCTTC.